The 7 T cell receptor beta chains below were found in one sample sequenced in a study of graft-versus-host responses after intestinal transplantation. The data were produced by immunoSEQ multiplex PCR, yet TCRdb's version contains in-frame clones alone and is incomplete. The sample yields approximately 4,000 clones, over 25% seen once. Material: alloreactive CD4+ T cells from a mixed lymphocyte reaction culture, obtained before transplantation. Regarding subset: CFSE-low proliferating T cells sorted from approximately six-day pre-transplant mixed lymphocyte reaction (GvH or HvG direction). These receptors came from a human patient who was an organ donor for intestinal transplantation.

V gene TRBV4-1 combines with J gene TRBJ2-1; TRBD2 agrees at 10 bases. V was clipped by 3 bases and J by 0 bases; unmatched bases: 5. CDR1 is MGHRA, CDR2 YSYEKL, per germline. The length of the CDR3 is 17 residues. In DNA form, the CDR3 reads TGCGCCAGCAGCCACACCCTAGCGGGGGTCTCCTACAATGAGCAGTTCTTC. Translating gives CASSHTLAGVSYNEQFF.

This clone qualifies as medium-sized (0.01 to 0.1%). V usage is TRBV19 and J usage is TRBJ1-6; perhaps TRBD1 as D (5 bases). The CDR3 is 13 amino acids. Deletions cut 7 bases from V and 10 bases from J, with 14 bases between. The germline CDR1 and CDR2 sequences are LNHDA and SQIVND (reference sequence). This CDR3 is CASTRDGGSPLHF. DNA for the CDR3: TGTGCCAGTACACGGGACGGAGGATCACCCCTCCACTTT.

The chain combines TRBV27 with TRBJ1-3; D is unclear. The germline V and J ends were trimmed by 0 bases and 0 bases, with 3 bases remaining between them. The germline gives CDR1 MNHEY, CDR2 SMNVEV (reference sequence). This CDR3 spans 14 amino acids. The CDR3: CASSLSPSGNTIYF. Here the CDR3 DNA reads TGTGCCAGCAGTTTATCGCCCTCTGGAAACACCATATATTTT.

The chain recombines TRBV9 with TRBJ2-3, with 9 bases fitting TRBD2. The germline gives CDR1 SGDLS, CDR2 YYNGEE. J was trimmed by 2 bases and V by 0 bases; bases with no gene match: 4. This CDR3 contains 16 residues. The CDR3 sequence is CASSVGLAGFTDTQYF. CDR3 DNA: TGTGCCAGCAGCGTAGGTCTAGCGGGATTCACAGATACGCAGTATTTT.

This clone was seen a few times. V usage is TRBV19 and J usage is TRBJ1-3; no clear D gene. The CDR3 extends over 18 amino acids. Germline V lookup: CDR1 LNHDA, CDR2 SQIVND (reference sequence). The germline V and J ends were trimmed by 3 bases and 1 base, with 19 bases remaining between them. CDR3 DNA: TGTGCCAGTAGTATCCGAATGCATAGCCTATCTTCTGGAAACACCATATATTTT. Its protein product is CASSIRMHSLSSGNTIYF.

Only a few counts were recorded for this clone. V usage is TRBV5-1 and J usage is TRBJ2-1; the D is unclear. Germline V gene lookup returns CDR1 SGHRS and CDR2 YFSETQ. There are 14 residues in the CDR3. The V end lost 2 bases, the J end lost 0 bases, and 6 bases lay between the germline ends. CDR3 sequence: CASSFWSSYNEQFF. The CDR3, as DNA: TGCGCCAGCAGCTTCTGGAGCTCCTACAATGAGCAGTTCTTC.

Notes on this clone: At one boundary the junction diverges from the germline segment, which might be a read error. This sample includes further DNA sequences coding for the same CDR3. The chain carries TRBV9 and TRBJ2-1; 10 positions match TRBD2. CDR3 length: 19 residues. Germline values: CDR1 SGDLS, CDR2 YYNGEE. CDR3 in DNA: TGTGCCAGCAGCGTAGCTTCAAAGCGGGGGGGGAGCTCCTACAATGAGCAATTCTTC. It is translated as CASSVASKRGGSSYNEQFF.